The 8 T cell receptor beta chains listed next were all sequenced from one sample in a study of T cells after somatic rescue of genetic block. Data came from immunoSEQ multiplex PCR; TCRdb stores just in-frame clones and leaves some out. The repertoire holds more than 10,000 clones, with around 72% as singletons. Input material: peripheral blood mononuclear cells (PBMCs). These receptors were taken from a boy between 10 and 17 years old.

This rearrangement joins TRBV5-6 to TRBJ1-3, with D possibly being TRBD1 (6 bases). This CDR3 has 14 amino acids. In germline, CDR1 is SGHDT, CDR2 YYEEEE. V was trimmed by 3 bases and J by 0 bases, leaving 7 bases between them. In DNA, the CDR3 is TGTGCCAGCAGCTCGACAGGCTCTGGAAACACCATATATTTT. Translation gives CASSSTGSGNTIYF.

The CDR3, as DNA: TGTGCCAGCAGTGAGGCAGCGGTAAACATTCAGTACTTC. Its protein is CASSEAAVNIQYF. V and J are TRBV25-1 and TRBJ2-4; tentatively, D is TRBD2 (5 bases). There are 13 residues in the CDR3. V was shortened by 3 bases and J by 6 bases, with 9 bases between the two germline ends. Germline lookup yields CDR1 MGHDK and CDR2 SYGVNS.

This chain joins TRBV7-9 and TRBJ1-5; 7 bases fit TRBD1. Per the germline V gene, CDR1 is SEHNR and CDR2 is FQNEAQ (reference sequence). V was clipped by 5 bases and J by 1 base; unmatched bases: 5. The CDR3 covers 15 residues. DNA of the CDR3: TGTGCCAGCAGCCCCCCAGGGGGGAGCAATCAGCCCCAGCATTTT. Residues: CASSPPGGSNQPQHF.

The rearrangement joins TRBV6-6 to TRBJ2-3; D perhaps matches TRBD1 (5 bases). With 3 bases removed from V and 4 bases from J, the gap between germline ends came to 11 bases. The CDR3 extends over 14 amino acids. CDR1 and CDR2 from the germline V gene are MNHNY and SVGAGI (reference sequence). CDR3 nucleotides: TGTGCCAGCAGTTATTCCTGGGGCGCAGATACGCAGTATTTT. As protein: CASSYSWGADTQYF.

The rearrangement uses TRBV30 and TRBJ2-7, with 7 bases that match TRBD1. The germline CDR1 and CDR2 sequences are GTSNPN and SVGIG (reference sequence). The CDR3 contains 14 residues. With V trimmed by 2 bases and J by 2 bases, 6 bases remained unmatched. The CDR3: CAWSRTGFPYEQYF. CDR3 in DNA: TGTGCCTGGAGTAGGACAGGCTTTCCCTACGAGCAGTACTTC.

The V call is TRBV29-1, the J call TRBJ2-5; D gene uncertain. Trimming removed 4 bases from V and 5 bases from J, with 11 bases in between. The length of the CDR3 is 12 residues. In germline, CDR1 is SQVTM, CDR2 ANQGSEA. CDR3 region: CSVVVTTETQYF. The CDR3 DNA is TGCAGCGTTGTGGTCACAACGGAGACCCAGTACTTC.

The chain employs TRBV7-9 and TRBJ2-4; possible D gene TRBD2, 5 bases. The germline V and J ends were trimmed by 1 base and 0 bases, with 10 bases remaining between them. CDR1 is SEHNR, CDR2 FQNEAQ, per germline (reference sequence). This CDR3 is built from 16 residues. Here the CDR3 reads CASSLGGALAKNIQYF. The CDR3 DNA follows: TGTGCCAGCAGCTTAGGGGGAGCTCTAGCCAAAAACATTCAGTACTTC.

As DNA, the CDR3 is TGTGCCAGCAGTTACTCAGGGGAAGCTTTCTTT. This encodes CASSYSGEAFF. The chain recombines TRBV6-6 with TRBJ1-1; D is ambiguous. Trimming took off 0 bases at V and 8 bases at J, with 4 bases between the two ends. Germline loops: CDR1 MNHNY, CDR2 SVGAGI (reference sequence). This CDR3 has 11 residues.